These 30 T cell receptor beta chains share one sample of origin, sequenced in a study of blood T cell repertoires in COVID-19 (dated by TCRdb to 2019 to 2021). Libraries were made using the immunoSEQ multiplex PCR assay. Held by TCRdb, this immuneACCESS table contains in-frame sequences only and omits some clones. Under half of the omission traces to an unresolved V gene where checked; the cause of the rest is unknown. The sample includes 300,000 to 400,000 clones, with around nine tenths observed a single time. Of the sample, 4% is held by the ten largest clones. Sequencing was performed on peripheral blood. Every receptor here comes from a woman in her forties or fifties with active or convalescent COVID-19.

This chain joins TRBV2 and TRBJ2-7; D is perhaps TRBD2 (6 bases). Trimming left V 3 bases short and J 5 bases short, with 17 bases between. This CDR3 has 15 residues. Germline V gives CDR1 SNHLY, CDR2 FYNNEI. In DNA form, the CDR3 reads TGTGCCAGCAGTGACCCGGGACTCCCCGGGGACGAGCAGTACTTC. It encodes CASSDPGLPGDEQYF.

J is TRBJ1-5 and V is TRBV7-2; D may be TRBD1 (6 bases). V was cut by 2 bases and J by 3 bases, with 11 bases left in between. This CDR3 is 15 amino acids long. Germline-derived CDR1 and CDR2 are SGHTA and FQGNSA. As DNA, the CDR3 is TGTGCCAGCAGCTTAAGGGGGGGAAACAATCAGCCCCAGCATTTT. Amino acid sequence: CASSLRGGNNQPQHF.

The J gene is TRBJ2-4, the V gene TRBV28; TRBD1 matches at 7 bases. CDR3 length equals 17 residues. Unmatched junction bases numbered 9, after V lost 3 bases and J lost 1 base. Germline V gives CDR1 MDHEN, CDR2 SYDVKM. DNA of the CDR3: TGTGCCAGCAGTTTGTATGAAGGGGGCCTGGCCAAAAACATTCAGTACTTC. This encodes CASSLYEGGLAKNIQYF.

This sequence joins TRBV28 and TRBJ1-5; D not certain. The V gene's germline CDR1 is MDHEN and CDR2 SYDVKM. The CDR3 has 16 amino acids. Trimming took off 1 base at V and 1 base at J, with 11 bases between the two ends. The CDR3 DNA reads as TGTGCCAGCAGTTTATCCGGGTATTCGAGCAATCAGCCCCAGCATTTT. It is translated as CASSLSGYSSNQPQHF.

This clone has only one observation. Other DNA sequences of this sample code for an identical CDR3. The genes are TRBV30 and TRBJ2-7, with 7 bases identical to TRBD1. The germline gives CDR1 GTSNPN, CDR2 SVGIG (reference sequence). J was trimmed by 2 bases and V by 3 bases; bases with no gene match: 1. The CDR3 covers 12 residues. CDR3 sequence: CAWSDRAYEQYF. CDR3 sequence (DNA): TGTGCCTGGAGCGACAGGGCCTACGAGCAGTACTTC.

The gene calls are TRBV15 and TRBJ1-1, with TRBD1 matching 10 bases. The CDR3 covers 15 residues. Germline assignment: CDR1 LNHNV and CDR2 YYDKDF (reference sequence). The ends lost 0 bases at V and 4 bases at J; junction bases unmatched: 2. In nucleotides, the CDR3 is TGTGCCACCAGCAGAGAAGGGGACAGGGGCACTGAAGCTTTCTTT. This translates into CATSREGDRGTEAFF.

The rearrangement links TRBV19 to TRBJ1-4, with D perhaps TRBD1 (5 bases). This CDR3 is 16 amino acids long. Trimming took off 5 bases at V and 3 bases at J, with 16 bases between the two ends. The germline gives CDR1 LNHDA, CDR2 SQIVND (reference sequence). This CDR3 reads CASSSPTRGPNEKLFF. The CDR3 nucleotides read TGTGCCAGTAGTTCCCCGACAAGGGGCCCTAATGAAAAACTGTTTTTT. The full variable domain, in which reference TRBV19 and TRBJ1-4 provide the parts outside the CDR3, is DGGITQSPKYLFRKEGQNVTLSCEQNLNHDAMYWYRQDPGQGLRLIYYSQIVNDFQKGDIAEGYSVSREKKESFPLTVTSAQKNPTAFYLCASSSPTRGPNEKLFFGSGTQLSVL.

The chain has TRBV7-9 and TRBJ2-7; 8 nucleotides agree with TRBD1. Germline loops: CDR1 SEHNR, CDR2 FQNEAQ (reference sequence). V lost 4 bases and J lost 5; bases outside the gene matches: 10. The CDR3 contains 15 residues. The CDR3, as DNA: TGTGCCAGCAGCTCTCCCGGGACAGGCAGCGACGAGCAGTACTTC. This sequence encodes CASSSPGTGSDEQYF.

This clone was seen more than once but under ten times. This chain connects TRBV12-3 or TRBV12-4 to TRBJ2-3, with D possibly TRBD2 on 6 matching bases. Trimming removed 5 bases at V and 6 bases at J, with 9 bases between. This CDR3 has 12 amino acids. CDR3 coding DNA: TGTGCCAGCAGTCCCCTAGCGGATACGCAGTATTTT. This gives the protein CASSPLADTQYF.

This chain connects TRBV5-1 to TRBJ2-1; 9 positions agree with TRBD2. Germline CDR1 is SGHRS and CDR2 is YFSETQ. The length of the CDR3 is 17 residues. V lost 4 bases to trimming and J lost 0 bases; unmatched junction nucleotides: 8. Here the CDR3 DNA reads TGCGCCAGCAGCATCAGTAGCGGGAGTAGCTCCTACAATGAGCAGTTCTTC. Translated: CASSISSGSSSYNEQFF.

The V gene is TRBV6-5, the J gene TRBJ1-2; 9 bases are shared with TRBD1. The CDR3 length is 14 residues. With V trimmed by 3 bases and J by 5 bases, 4 bases remained unmatched. Germline V gene sequence: CDR1 MNHEY, CDR2 SVGAGI. CDR3 bases: TGTGCCAGCAGTTATAGGGACAGGGTTTATGGCTACACCTTC. Protein: CASSYRDRVYGYTF.

The chain combines TRBV2 with TRBJ2-7; D is possibly TRBD1 (6 bases). Trimming cost V 5 bases and J 6 bases, with 11 bases left between them. CDR1 and CDR2 (germline): SNHLY, FYNNEI. This CDR3 has 12 residues. This chain's CDR3 is CASSRTGFEQYF. Written as DNA, the CDR3 is TGTGCCAGCAGTCGAACAGGGTTCGAGCAGTACTTC.

There are a few counts of this clone. This chain links TRBV7-9 with TRBJ1-1; D is uncertain. CDR1 and CDR2 from the germline V gene are SEHNR and FQNEAQ (reference sequence). The ends were cut back, 1 base at V and 9 bases at J, with 15 bases in the middle. CDR3 length: 14 amino acids. The CDR3 protein is CASSLEIPEGKAFF. The DNA for the CDR3 is TGTGCCAGCAGCTTAGAGATCCCAGAGGGTAAAGCTTTCTTT.

This clone was detected once. The CDR3 is CASSVTSGMYNEQFF. In DNA form, the CDR3 reads TGTGCCAGCAGCGTTACTAGCGGGATGTACAATGAGCAGTTCTTC. The chain joins TRBV6-5 to TRBJ2-1; 10 nucleotides align to TRBD2. The CDR3 consists of 15 residues. V trimming: 6 bases; J trimming: 4 bases; junction bases outside the gene matches: 6. From germline, CDR1 is MNHEY and CDR2 SVGAGI.

The chain couples TRBV5-1 to TRBJ1-1; 7 nucleotides agree with TRBD1. The CDR3 extends over 14 amino acids. The junction had 4 bases not matched to a gene; V was cut back by 4 bases and J by 1 base. Germline-derived CDR1 and CDR2 are SGHRS and YFSETQ. The CDR3 DNA is TGCGCCAGCAGCGTGGGACAGCCGAACACTGAAGCTTTCTTT. This gives the protein CASSVGQPNTEAFF.

This chain connects TRBV4-1 to TRBJ1-1; TRBD1 matches at 9 bases. Germline V gives CDR1 MGHRA, CDR2 YSYEKL. The CDR3 sequence is 14 residues long. J lost 1 base, V lost 5 bases, and 2 bases had no gene match. In DNA form, the CDR3 reads TGCGCCAGCAGCTCGGGACAGGGGAACACTGAAGCTTTCTTT. Translating gives CASSSGQGNTEAFF.

The chain recombines TRBV12-3 or TRBV12-4 with TRBJ2-3, with D tentatively TRBD2 (5 bases). The V and J ends lost 6 bases and 6 bases respectively, with 10 bases between them. The CDR3 consists of 12 residues. This chain's CDR3 is CASRRAGDTQYF. The DNA of the CDR3 is TGTGCCAGCAGGCGGGCTGGGGATACGCAGTATTTT.

The table lists this clone with a few counts. The V and J genes are TRBV2 and TRBJ2-1; 7 bases are shared with TRBD1. J lost 4 bases, V lost 1 base, and 4 bases had no gene match. The CDR3 has 15 residues. Germline loops: CDR1 SNHLY, CDR2 FYNNEI. The CDR3 region is CASSEGRGTYNEQFF. The CDR3 DNA reads TGTGCCAGCAGTGAAGGCAGGGGGACGTACAATGAGCAGTTCTTC.

V is TRBV18 and J is TRBJ1-2; D is unresolved. Germline V gene lookup returns CDR1 KGHSH and CDR2 LQKENI. V was clipped by 3 bases and J by 0 bases, with 11 bases between them. The CDR3 contains 15 residues. CDR3: CASSPPGGANYGYTF. DNA of the CDR3: TGTGCCAGCTCACCCCCCGGCGGCGCTAACTATGGCTACACCTTC.

A few counts support this clone. The V and J genes are TRBV6-2 or TRBV6-3 and TRBJ1-5, with 7 bases that match TRBD1. The junction had 5 bases not matched to a gene; V was cut back by 4 bases and J by 2 bases. Germline V gene data show CDR1 as MNHEY and CDR2 as SVGEGT. The CDR3 has 15 residues. The CDR3 protein is CASSSQTGGNQPQHF. CDR3 nucleotides: TGTGCCAGCAGTTCCCAAACAGGGGGCAATCAGCCCCAGCATTTT.

The rearrangement uses TRBV24-1 and TRBJ2-2; the match to TRBD2 covers 7 bases. Germline trimming cut 5 bases from V and 6 bases from J; bases unmatched to any gene: 8. The germline gives CDR1 KGHDR, CDR2 SFDVKD. The CDR3 contains 15 residues. The CDR3 DNA reads as TGTGCCACCAGTGGTGCCGCGGGAGTTCCCGGGGAGCTGTTTTTT. Translation gives CATSGAAGVPGELFF.

V and J are TRBV7-2 and TRBJ1-6; TRBD1 might be the D (5 bases). Germline V gene sequence: CDR1 SGHTA, CDR2 FQGNSA. The V end was cut by 5 bases, the J end by 2 bases, with 16 bases between. The CDR3 loop spans 17 amino acids. CDR3 in DNA: TGTGCCAGCAGCGGAGTGTCTGGGGCTGCCTATAATTCACCCCTCCACTTT. Protein product: CASSGVSGAAYNSPLHF.

V and J are TRBV7-9 and TRBJ2-1; 10 nucleotides match TRBD2. Germline CDR1 reads SEHNR; CDR2 reads FQNEAQ (reference sequence). J gave up 6 bases and V 5 bases, and 13 bases lay outside the gene matches. This CDR3 is 17 amino acids long. CDR3 amino acids: CASSPGGASGSFNEQFF. CDR3 DNA sequence: TGTGCCAGCAGCCCAGGAGGGGCTAGCGGGAGTTTCAATGAGCAGTTCTTC.

This clone showed up many times. The genes are TRBV5-7 and TRBJ1-5; TRBD1 agrees at 9 bases. TRBV5-7 is annotated as an ORF whose role is uncertain. The CDR3 totals 15 residues. V was clipped by 0 bases and J by 5 bases; unmatched bases: 3. In DNA form, the CDR3 reads TGTGCCAGCAGCTTGGATACAGGGGGCGATCAGCCCCAGCATTTT. Translation gives CASSLDTGGDQPQHF.

The V call is TRBV6-4, the J call TRBJ2-1; TRBD2 matches 7 bases. V was pared by 0 bases and J by 7 bases, with 12 bases of the junction left unmatched. Germline V lookup: CDR1 MRHNA, CDR2 SNTAGT. The CDR3 has 17 amino acids. The CDR3 loop reads CASSDSGGTIAGNEQFF. The CDR3 region has the DNA TGTGCCAGCAGTGACTCGGGGGGGACCATAGCAGGGAATGAGCAGTTCTTC.

The chain couples TRBV24-1 to TRBJ1-5; D remains ambiguous. The CDR3 is 14 residues long. Trimming took off 1 base at V and 8 bases at J, with 11 bases between the two ends. Germline V lookup: CDR1 KGHDR, CDR2 SFDVKD. CDR3 region: CATSDFGSTKPQHF. The CDR3 nucleotides are TGTGCCACCAGTGATTTTGGCAGTACCAAGCCCCAGCATTTT.

The rearrangement uses TRBV6-6 and TRBJ2-1; D gene ambiguous. Germline V gives CDR1 MNHNY, CDR2 SVGAGI (reference sequence). Trimming removed 2 bases at V and 10 bases at J, with 6 bases between. This CDR3 has 11 amino acids. The CDR3 DNA is TGTGCCAGCAGTTACGCCGGGGAGCAGTTCTTC. This gives the protein CASSYAGEQFF.

The chain's CDR3 is CSVDQGGSGEKLFF. CDR3 DNA: TGCAGCGTTGATCAAGGGGGCTCGGGTGAAAAACTGTTTTTT. The V gene is TRBV29-1, the J gene TRBJ1-4, with TRBD1 matching over 7 bases. The CDR3 contains 14 residues. Trimming removed 3 bases from V and 7 bases from J; junction bases left unmatched: 8. The germline gives CDR1 SQVTM, CDR2 ANQGSEA. The variable domain in full, with the rest retrieved from reference TRBV29-1 and TRBJ1-4, is SAVISQKPSRDICQRGTSLTIQCQVDSQVTMMFWYRQQPGQSLTLIATANQGSEATYESGFVIDKFPISRPNLTFSTLTVSNMSPEDSSIYLCSVDQGGSGEKLFFGSGTQLSVL.

CDR3 residues: CASSTDFSDTQYF. The CDR3 nucleotides read TGTGCCAGCTCCACCGACTTTTCAGATACGCAGTATTTT. The chain links TRBV14 to TRBJ2-3, with no clear D. Trimming stripped 8 bases from V and 4 bases from J, with 13 bases between. The CDR3 covers 13 residues. From germline, CDR1 is SGHDN and CDR2 FVKESK. The whole variable domain, filled in from reference TRBV14 and TRBJ2-3, reads EAGVTQFPSHSVIEKGQTVTLRCDPISGHDNLYWYRRVMGKEIKFLLHFVKESKQDESGMPNNRFLAERTGGTYSTLKVQPAELEDSGVYFCASSTDFSDTQYFGPGTRLTVL.

The chain carries TRBV12-2 and TRBJ1-2; TRBD1 was called by the table and not checked on the DNA. TRBV12-2 has pseudogene status. The CDR3 contains 17 residues. This CDR3 reads CASRLQRDRGSHYGYTF. The CDR3 DNA follows: TGTGCAAGTCGCTTGCAACGGGACAGGGGGAGTCACTATGGCTACACCTTC.